A selection of T cell receptor beta chains follows, all from one sample in a study of blood T cell repertoires in COVID-19. Data came from immunoSEQ multiplex PCR; TCRdb stores just in-frame clones and leaves some out. The sample yields hundreds of thousands of clones, 83% seen once. The sample taken for sequencing was peripheral blood. The receptors were gathered from a woman between 40 and 55 years old with active or convalescent COVID-19. The CDR3 runs from the conserved cysteine through the conserved F or W.

V	J	CDR3
TRBV7-8	TRBJ1-4	CASSPGRTGLDEKLFF
TRBV5-6	TRBJ1-4	CASSLVAQGFEKLFF
TRBV11-3	TRBJ2-5	CASSPGAGFQETQYF
TRBV2	TRBJ1-2	CASSDRVGYTF
TRBV6-5	TRBJ2-6	CASSYSASGANVLTF
TRBV5-1	TRBJ1-4	CASSLTGATNEKLFF
TRBV6-1	TRBJ1-6	CASSDRGRDSPLHF
TRBV19	TRBJ2-5	CASRRWRGPRRETQYF
TRBV5-1	TRBJ1-1	CASSLGGVLNTEAFF
TRBV24-1	TRBJ2-1	CATSDTSGQYTEQFF